The present entry profiles one T cell receptor beta chain with its context. The antigen remains unidentified. Survey level was the resolution at which the v3.0 immunoSEQ assay ran. Sequencing was performed with immunoSEQ multiplex PCR; in TCRdb, only in-frame clones are kept and a portion is missing. The repertoire holds roughly 28,000 clones, with roughly nine tenths as singletons. The source of the sample is a study of long-term antiretroviral therapy in people with HIV. The study's findings and limits: HIV repertoires had narrower CDR3 length ranges than controls. Blood dates from 2004 to 2017, possibly under older ART regimens.

Before they underwent DNA extraction, samples held roughly 0.95-11 million cryopreserved PBMC. This sample comprised unsorted PBMCs, obtained 3.1 years after starting antiretroviral therapy. The sequence derives from a man aged 18 to 29 with HIV.

The CDR3 coding sequence is TGTGCCAGCAGCTGGGGGGACAGGGATTTTGAAGAGACCCAGTACTTC. Its protein is CASSWGDRDFEETQYF. The V gene is TRBV5-4, the J gene TRBJ2-5; 9 bases map to TRBD1. CDR3 size: 16 residues. The J segment lost 3 bases and the V segment lost 3 bases, leaving 9 bases of the junction unmatched. Germline loops: CDR1 SGHNT, CDR2 YYREEE (reference sequence).